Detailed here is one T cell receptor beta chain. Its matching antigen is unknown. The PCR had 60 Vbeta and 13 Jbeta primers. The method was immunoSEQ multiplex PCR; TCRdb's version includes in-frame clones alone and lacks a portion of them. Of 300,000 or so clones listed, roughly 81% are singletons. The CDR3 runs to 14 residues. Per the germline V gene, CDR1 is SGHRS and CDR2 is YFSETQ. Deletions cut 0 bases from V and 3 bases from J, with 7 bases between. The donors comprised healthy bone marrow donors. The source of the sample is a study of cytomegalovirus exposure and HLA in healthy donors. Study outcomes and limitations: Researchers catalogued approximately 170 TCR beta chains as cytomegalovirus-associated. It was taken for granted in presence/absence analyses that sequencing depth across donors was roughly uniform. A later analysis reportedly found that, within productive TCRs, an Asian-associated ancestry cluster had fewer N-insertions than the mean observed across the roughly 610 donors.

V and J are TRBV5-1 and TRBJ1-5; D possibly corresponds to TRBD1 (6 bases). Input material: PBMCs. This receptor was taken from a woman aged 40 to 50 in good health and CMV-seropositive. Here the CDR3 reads CASSLGTDNQPQHF. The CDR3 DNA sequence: TGCGCCAGCAGCTTGGGGACAGACAATCAGCCCCAGCATTTT. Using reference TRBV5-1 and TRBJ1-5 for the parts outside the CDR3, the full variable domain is KAGVTQTPRYLIKTRGQQVTLSCSPISGHRSVSWYQQTPGQGLQFLFEYFSETQRNKGNFPGRFSGRQFSNSRSEMNVSTLELGDSALYLCASSLGTDNQPQHFGDGTRLSIL.